Here is one T cell receptor beta chain with its context. Participants came from roughly 25 US areas, aged roughly 18 to 95 years. The data are from a study of blood T cell repertoires in COVID-19. Clones were read by immunoSEQ multiplex PCR, and TCRdb kept only the in-frame ones, dropping some. The sample records about 140,000 clones, roughly 79% being singletons. The V end was cut by 4 bases, the J end by 2 bases, with 15 bases between. The germline V gene has CDR1 MGHRA and CDR2 YSYEKL. CDR3 length equals 16 residues. The sample comprised PBMCs or T cells enriched from blood (not recorded which). The rearrangement joins TRBV4-1 to TRBJ2-4; D might be TRBD1 (6 bases). The source of this sequence is a woman in her forties or fifties who had recovered from COVID-19. CDR3: CASSPEIQGSKNIQYF. The CDR3 DNA sequence: TGCGCCAGCAGCCCGGAGATCCAGGGGTCCAAAAACATTCAGTACTTC.